The 25 T cell receptor beta chains reported below all come from one sample, sequenced in a study of T cells in Graves' hyperthyroidism and ophthalmopathy. Researchers amplified the TCR beta CDR3 regions from RNA transcripts. First-round RT-PCR with HTBI primers amplified the TCR CDR3 region. TCRdb reprocessed the multiplex PCR reads with MiXCR, giving one entry per CDR3 protein. The sample holds approximately 400,000 distinct CDR3 sequences, approximately 15% seen once. The material sequenced was blood. The source is a man aged 30-40 years with Graves' hyperthyroidism that later progressed to Graves' ophthalmopathy.

This clonotype was counted ten times or more. The rearrangement joins TRBV12-3 or TRBV12-4 to TRBJ1-5; 11 bases are a match to TRBD1. The CDR3 totals 15 residues. V lost 4 bases, J lost 7 bases, and 6 bases stayed unmatched. In DNA form, the CDR3 reads TGTGCCAGCAGTTCTGGACAGGGGGCCCGACAGCCCCAGCATTTT. Encoded protein: CASSSGQGARQPQHF.

This clonotype was counted between two and nine times. The chain is built from TRBV5-1 and TRBJ2-7, with 8 bases aligning to TRBD2. Looked up from germline, CDR1 is SGHRS and CDR2 is YFSETQ. With 1 base clipped from V and 0 bases from J, the junction kept 3 bases outside the gene matches. The length of the CDR3 is 15 residues. The CDR3 region is CASSLWRGASYEQYF. CDR3 DNA: TGCGCCAGCAGCTTGTGGCGGGGGGCCTCCTACGAGCAGTACTTC.

This clonotype has at least ten counts. The rearrangement links TRBV28 to TRBJ2-7; maybe TRBD2 (6 bases). V lost 2 bases and J lost 6, with 14 bases in between. The CDR3 is 14 residues long. Germline CDR1 reads MDHEN; CDR2 reads SYDVKM. CDR3 DNA sequence: TGTGCCAGCAGTTTAGGAGTCGGGGGACGCGAGCAGTACTTC. Its translation: CASSLGVGGREQYF.

This chain joins TRBV20-1 and TRBJ1-1; the match to TRBD1 covers 8 bases. This CDR3 is 12 amino acids long. Trimming at V came to 6 bases and at J to 7 bases, leaving 7 bases not matched to a gene. Germline CDR1 and CDR2: DFQATT and SNEGSKA (reference sequence). This CDR3 is CSAKGQGLEAFF. Here the CDR3 DNA reads TGCAGTGCAAAAGGACAGGGCCTTGAAGCTTTCTTT.

This clonotype showed up many times. The chain combines TRBV28 with TRBJ2-7, with a tentative D call TRBD1 (5 bases). The germline gives CDR1 MDHEN, CDR2 SYDVKM. This CDR3 spans 14 amino acids. Trimming pared 3 bases from V and 4 bases from J, leaving 13 bases between. CDR3 DNA: TGTGCCAGCAGTTTCTGGCAGGGCGAATACGAGCAGTACTTC. It codes for CASSFWQGEYEQYF.

J is TRBJ2-7 and V is TRBV20-1, with D hard to call. Per germline, CDR1 DFQATT and CDR2 SNEGSKA (reference sequence). V lost 5 bases and J 3 bases, leaving 17 bases between the germline ends. This CDR3 has 14 amino acids. The CDR3 is CSAEGLNVNYEQYF. CDR3 bases: TGCAGTGCTGAAGGTCTGAACGTCAACTACGAGCAGTACTTC.

The sample holds a few counts of this clonotype. V gene TRBV10-3 combines with J gene TRBJ2-3, with D uncertain. V was trimmed by 6 bases and J by 2 bases, leaving 9 bases between them. Germline lookup yields CDR1 ENHRY and CDR2 SYGVKD. The CDR3 runs 13 residues. The CDR3, as DNA: TGTGCCATCAGAGGGCGAATCACAGATACGCAGTATTTT. It specifies CAIRGRITDTQYF.

This clonotype was recorded many times. Written as DNA, the CDR3 is TGTGCCAGCAGTTTATCCCGACTAGCGGGGAATAATGAGCAGTTCTTC. Translated: CASSLSRLAGNNEQFF. J is TRBJ2-1 and V is TRBV27, with 11 positions matching TRBD2. The CDR3 spans 16 residues. Germline trimming cut 0 bases from V and 7 bases from J; bases unmatched to any gene: 5. Looked up from germline, CDR1 is MNHEY and CDR2 is SMNVEV (reference sequence).

The chain links TRBV3-1 to TRBJ1-3; 8 positions match TRBD1. After removal of 5 bases from V and 10 bases from J, the junction contained 4 bases not matched to a gene. The CDR3 totals 12 residues. Germline V gene sequence: CDR1 LGHDT, CDR2 YNNKEL (reference sequence). The CDR3 reads CASSSNRGTIYF. CDR3 DNA: TGTGCCAGCAGCTCTAACAGGGGGACCATATATTTT.

This clonotype was observed many times. The CDR3 bases are TGTGCCAGCGCAACAGGGGTTTCCTACGAGCAGTACTTC. Translated: CASATGVSYEQYF. The chain combines TRBV18 with TRBJ2-7; 7 nucleotides agree with TRBD1. Germline V CDR1 and CDR2: KGHSH, LQKENI. This CDR3 has 13 residues. Germline trimming cut 8 bases from V and 1 base from J; bases unmatched to any gene: 5.

This chain uses TRBV6-2 or TRBV6-3 with TRBJ1-1; D call uncertain. This CDR3 contains 11 residues. Trimming took off 2 bases at V and 8 bases at J, with 6 bases between the two ends. Per the germline V gene, CDR1 is MNHEY and CDR2 is SVGEGT. The CDR3: CASSYVEEAFF. The CDR3 DNA reads as TGTGCCAGCAGTTACGTAGAGGAAGCTTTCTTT.

There are a few counts of this clonotype. This chain links TRBV5-1 with TRBJ1-4; D perhaps matches TRBD1 (6 bases). The CDR3 is made up of 13 amino acids. With 7 bases removed from V and 6 bases from J, the gap between germline ends came to 13 bases. The germline V gene encodes CDR1 SGHRS and CDR2 YFSETQ. DNA for the CDR3: TGCGCCAGCCGGAGGGGGGGCGATGAAAAACTGTTTTTT. It codes for CASRRGGDEKLFF. Drawing the rest from reference TRBV5-1 and TRBJ1-4, the complete variable domain is KAGVTQTPRYLIKTRGQQVTLSCSPISGHRSVSWYQQTPGQGLQFLFEYFSETQRNKGNFPGRFSGRQFSNSRSEMNVSTLELGDSALYLCASRRGGDEKLFFGSGTQLSVL.

The gene calls are TRBV30 and TRBJ1-1; D might be TRBD1 (6 bases). With 5 bases removed from V and 5 bases from J, the gap between germline ends came to 15 bases. This CDR3 region has 13 residues. Germline-derived CDR1 and CDR2 are GTSNPN and SVGIG (reference sequence). CDR3 region: CAWWDQGLTEAFF. For the CDR3, the DNA is TGTGCCTGGTGGGATCAGGGGTTAACTGAAGCTTTCTTT.

This clonotype was observed at least ten times. The chain has TRBV6-5 and TRBJ2-7, with 11 bases aligning to TRBD1. CDR3 length: 16 amino acids. The V and J ends lost 3 bases and 3 bases, in that order; junction bases with no gene match: 7. CDR1 MNHEY and CDR2 SVGAGI come from the germline V gene. The CDR3 spells CASSYPAGTGGYEQYF. The CDR3 DNA reads TGTGCCAGCAGTTATCCCGCCGGGACAGGGGGCTACGAGCAGTACTTC.

This clonotype was detected many times. The rearrangement joins TRBV7-2 to TRBJ1-1; 11 bases align to TRBD1. Germline-derived CDR1 and CDR2 are SGHTA and FQGNSA. V gave up 2 bases and J gave up 4 bases; unmatched junction bases: 6. The CDR3 covers 16 residues. The CDR3: CASSLRGTGGGTEAFF. CDR3 DNA sequence: TGTGCCAGCAGCTTACGCGGGACAGGGGGAGGCACTGAAGCTTTCTTT.

The CDR3 DNA follows: TGTGCCAGCAGTCGCGCCGGGACACCCTATGGCTACACCTTC. Its translation is CASSRAGTPYGYTF. The rearrangement uses TRBV28 and TRBJ1-2, with a weak D call TRBD1 (6 bases). The CDR3 runs to 14 residues. Trimming pared 5 bases from V and 4 bases from J, leaving 14 bases between. Germline values: CDR1 MDHEN, CDR2 SYDVKM.

This clonotype was picked up many times. This chain links TRBV13 with TRBJ1-1; D is unresolved. This CDR3 contains 15 residues. Trimming cost V 3 bases and J 0 bases, with 11 bases left between them. Germline V gene sequence: CDR1 PRHDT, CDR2 FYEKMQ (reference sequence). The CDR3 nucleotides read TGTGCCAGCAGCTTCCGGGGATCGGTGAACACTGAAGCTTTCTTT. It specifies CASSFRGSVNTEAFF. Variable domain in full (rest from reference TRBV13 and TRBJ1-1): AAGVIQSPRHLIKEKRETATLKCYPIPRHDTVYWYQQGPGQDPQFLISFYEKMQSDKGSIPDRFSAQQFSDYHSELNMSSLELGDSALYFCASSFRGSVNTEAFFGQGTRLTVV.

The V gene is TRBV18, the J gene TRBJ2-1; 8 nucleotides align to TRBD2. J was trimmed by 6 bases and V by 8 bases; bases with no gene match: 6. The CDR3 loop spans 13 amino acids. Germline CDR1 reads KGHSH; CDR2 reads LQKENI. CDR3 nucleotide sequence: TGTGCCAGCACCGGGCGGGAGGCCAATGAGCAGTTCTTC. Amino acids: CASTGREANEQFF.

The sample holds a few counts of this clonotype. One end of the junction varies from germline; a read error may be responsible. The V gene is TRBV20-1, the J gene TRBJ1-6; D gene unclear. CDR3 length equals 13 residues. Germline values: CDR1 DFQATT, CDR2 SNEGSKA (reference sequence). Here the CDR3 reads CSAYGRINSPLHF. The CDR3 DNA reads as TGCAGTGCCTACGGACGGATTAATTCGCCCCTCCACTTT.

Remarks on this clonotype: A single base separates this from a much larger clone, so it may be a read error. V gene TRBV5-6 combines with J gene TRBJ2-5, with D perhaps TRBD1 (5 bases). The CDR3 is made up of 13 amino acids. Germline-derived CDR1 and CDR2 are SGHDT and YYEEEE. This CDR3 is CASSVDTQEIQYF. CDR3 coding DNA: TGTGCCAGCAGCGTGGACACCCAAGAGATCCAGTACTTC. The variable domain in full, with the rest retrieved from reference TRBV5-6 and TRBJ2-5, is DAGVTQSPTHLIKTRGQQVTLRCSPKSGHDTVSWYQQALGQGPQFIFQYYEEEERQRGNFPDRFSGHQFPNYSSELNVNALLLGDSALYLCASSVDTQEIQYFGPGTRLLVL.

The sample holds a few counts of this clonotype. This rearrangement joins TRBV6-2 or TRBV6-3 to TRBJ1-5; D is unresolved. CDR3 length equals 13 residues. Germline V gene lookup returns CDR1 MNHEY and CDR2 SVGEGT. V dropped 5 bases and J dropped 2 bases, with 7 bases sitting between them. CDR3: CASSDMGNQPQHF. The CDR3 nucleotides read TGTGCCAGCAGTGACATGGGCAATCAGCCCCAGCATTTT.

This rearrangement joins TRBV6-5 to TRBJ1-1; D is perhaps TRBD1 (5 bases). This CDR3 comprises 15 residues. Trimming left V 2 bases short and J 1 base short, with 11 bases between. Germline V gene lookup returns CDR1 MNHEY and CDR2 SVGAGI. The CDR3 DNA reads TGTGCCAGCAGTTACGTAGGGGCGGCGAACACTGAAGCTTTCTTT. Amino acids: CASSYVGAANTEAFF.

For this clonotype: Just one base apart from a much larger clone, this may be a read error. Because the CDR3 is missing its conserved closing phenylalanine or tryptophan, this is likely a read error. The CDR3: CASSYSAGSQETQYL. CDR3 DNA: TGTGCCAGCAGTTACTCGGCAGGAAGCCAAGAGACCCAGTACCTC. V is TRBV6-5 and J is TRBJ2-5; no firm D call. CDR1 MNHEY and CDR2 SVGAGI come from the germline V gene. Trimming left V 0 bases short and J 1 base short, with 9 bases between. The length of the CDR3 is 15 residues.

This clonotype was seen many times. This chain connects TRBV5-6 to TRBJ1-2; D remains unclear. CDR3 length equals 14 residues. The V gene's germline CDR1 is SGHDT and CDR2 YYEEEE. The V gene lost 2 bases and the J gene lost 5 bases, with 13 bases spanning the gap. CDR3 region: CASSFQAYYYGYTF. For the CDR3, the DNA is TGTGCCAGCAGCTTCCAGGCCTATTATTATGGCTACACCTTC. The full variable domain, its missing parts supplied by reference TRBV5-6 and TRBJ1-2, is DAGVTQSPTHLIKTRGQQVTLRCSPKSGHDTVSWYQQALGQGPQFIFQYYEEEERQRGNFPDRFSGHQFPNYSSELNVNALLLGDSALYLCASSFQAYYYGYTFGSGTRLTVV.

This clonotype appeared a few times. This chain links TRBV24-1 with TRBJ1-1; 8 nucleotides line up with TRBD1. The CDR3 is 17 amino acids. Germline V gene data show CDR1 as KGHDR and CDR2 as SFDVKD. V shed 4 bases and J 1 base; nucleotides not matched to a gene: 10. The CDR3 protein is CATSEGGQDLPNTEAFF. The CDR3 DNA sequence: TGTGCCACCAGTGAGGGGGGACAGGACCTACCGAACACTGAAGCTTTCTTT.